This is a list of T cell receptor beta chains from one sample in a study of blood T cell repertoires in COVID-19. Data came from immunoSEQ multiplex PCR; TCRdb stores just in-frame clones and leaves some out. The sample records around 230,000 clones, roughly 80% being singletons. The sample consisted of peripheral blood. Source of these receptors: a woman between 70 and 85 years old with active or convalescent COVID-19. CDR3s include the opening cysteine and the closing phenylalanine or tryptophan. The D gene is left open where the match is weak. Expanded clones get a size class; other rows say once, few or many, or leave the size out.

TRBV7-6	once	TRBD2	TRBJ2-1	TGTGCCAGCCAGCTTCGTCGGGAGGGAGGTAATGAGCAGTTCTTC	CASQLRREGGNEQFF
TRBV6-5	NA	NA	TRBJ1-1	TGTGCCAGCAGTTACGGGGGGGGCCAGAACACTGAAGCTTTCTTT	CASSYGGGQNTEAFF
TRBV7-3	NA	NA	TRBJ2-1	TGTGCCAGCAGCTTAAACAACAATGAGCAGTTCTTC	CASSLNNNEQFF
TRBV6-6	NA	TRBD1	TRBJ1-4	TGTGCCAGCAGTTACTCGGCAGGGGGCTCTGAAAAACTGTTTTTT	CASSYSAGGSEKLFF
TRBV18	NA	NA	TRBJ2-7	TGTGCCAGCTCACAGGACAACTACGAGCAGTACTTC	CASSQDNYEQYF
TRBV28	NA	NA	TRBJ2-7	TGTGCCAGCAGTTTACTTGGACTGGGCGAGCAGTACTTC	CASSLLGLGEQYF
TRBV5-4	NA	TRBD2	TRBJ2-2	TGTGCCAGCAGCTCTGGACTAGCGCGAAACACCGGGGAGCTGTTTTTT	CASSSGLARNTGELFF
TRBV6-5	NA	TRBD1	TRBJ1-2	TGTGCCAGCAGTACCCGACAGGGGGCGCGAGGCTACACCTTC	CASSTRQGARGYTF
TRBV5-1	NA	TRBD2	TRBJ2-7	TGCGCCAGCAGCTTGGGGCTGACTAGCGGGAGTGGCGAGCAGTACTTC	CASSLGLTSGSGEQYF
TRBV5-1	NA	NA	TRBJ1-1	TGCGCCAGCAGCTTGGAGTCCCCGGGGACTGAAGCTTTCTTT	CASSLESPGTEAFF
TRBV5-1	once	NA	TRBJ1-1	TGCGCCAGCAGCTTGTCGGTGGGGGCCTACACTGAAGCTTTCTTT	CASSLSVGAYTEAFF
TRBV9	NA	TRBD1	TRBJ1-4	TGTGCCAGCAGCCCAGAGGTAGGGGACAGGCCGGGAGAAAAACTGTTTTTT	CASSPEVGDRPGEKLFF
TRBV19	NA	TRBD2	TRBJ2-1	TGTGCCAGTAAAAAGGTGATAGCGGGAGGGTACAATGAGCAGTTCTTC	CASKKVIAGGYNEQFF
TRBV2	NA	NA	TRBJ2-3	TGTGCCAGCAGTGACAGGACTGGCACAGATACGCAGTATTTT	CASSDRTGTDTQYF
TRBV5-8	NA	NA	TRBJ2-2	TGTGCCAGCAGCACTAGATCCGGGACATTCTCGACCGGGGAGCTGTTTTTT	CASSTRSGTFSTGELFF
TRBV3-1/TRBV3-2	NA	TRBD2	TRBJ2-7	TGTGCCAGCAGCCACAGGACTAGCGGCTACGAGCAGTACTTC	CASSHRTSGYEQYF
TRBV25-1	NA	NA	TRBJ1-1	TGTGCCAGCAGTGAGGCGGCGGGGGCTGAAGCTTTCTTT	CASSEAAGAEAFF
TRBV5-1	NA	TRBD1	TRBJ1-1	TGCGCCAGCAGCTTGATGACAGGGCCATCCGGTGAAGCTTTCTTT	CASSLMTGPSGEAFF
TRBV2	NA	NA	TRBJ1-5	TGTGCCAGCAGTGACCGCCGGGGCAATCAGCCCCAGCATTTT	CASSDRRGNQPQHF
TRBV3-1/TRBV3-2	NA	TRBD2	TRBJ2-5	TGTGCCAGCAGCCAATTCGGGAGGGCCGGGGAGACCCAGTACTTC	CASSQFGRAGETQYF
TRBV5-1	NA	TRBD1	TRBJ2-1	TGCGCCAGCAGCCTACGACAGGGTGGCATCAATGAGCAGTTCTTC	CASSLRQGGINEQFF
TRBV20-1	NA	TRBD1	TRBJ1-5	TGCAGTGCTAGTGAGACAGGGGTTCAGCCCCAGCATTTT	CSASETGVQPQHF
TRBV12-3/TRBV12-4	many	NA	TRBJ1-5	TGTGCCAGCAGTTCGGGAGATCAGCCCCAGCATTTT	CASSSGDQPQHF
TRBV7-6	NA	NA	TRBJ1-2	TGTGCCAGCAGCCCGAAGGGGCTCTATGGCTACACCTTC	CASSPKGLYGYTF
TRBV7-9	NA	NA	TRBJ2-1	TGTGCCAGCAGCCCTCCAGGCTCCTCCTACAATGAGCAGTTCTTC	CASSPPGSSYNEQFF
TRBV9	few	TRBD2	TRBJ2-3	TGTGCCAGCAGCGTTAGCGGGAGAACAGATACGCAGTATTTT	CASSVSGRTDTQYF
TRBV28	NA	TRBD1	TRBJ2-2	TGTGCCAGCAGTATACAGGGGTACACCGGGGAGCTGTTTTTT	CASSIQGYTGELFF
TRBV12-3/TRBV12-4	NA	NA	TRBJ1-6	TGTGCCAGCAGTTTGGGGGGGGTTTCACCCCTCCACTTT	CASSLGGVSPLHF
TRBV3-1/TRBV3-2	medium-sized	NA	TRBJ2-1	TGTGCCAGCAGCCATCCTCTAGCATCCCTGCCTTCGGGTGAGCAGTTCTTC	CASSHPLASLPSGEQFF
TRBV9	NA	TRBD2	TRBJ2-3	TGTGCCAGCAGCGTAGGCCCTAGCGGGACAGATACGCAGTATTTT	CASSVGPSGTDTQYF
TRBV2	NA	NA	TRBJ1-2	TGTGCCAGCAGTGAGGGTTGGGGCAGGCTCTATGGCTACACCTTC	CASSEGWGRLYGYTF
TRBV7-2	few	TRBD2	TRBJ2-1	TGTGCCAGCAGCCCTATTAGCGGGAGACCCGGGGAGCAGTTCTTC	CASSPISGRPGEQFF
TRBV5-1	NA	NA	TRBJ1-4	TGCGCCAGCAGCTTTGGGGAGTTTGGGGAAAAACTGTTTTTT	CASSFGEFGEKLFF
TRBV29-1	NA	NA	TRBJ1-2	TGCAGCGTCGCGAAACAGAGTTCCTATGGCTACACCTTC	CSVAKQSSYGYTF
TRBV7-9	NA	NA	TRBJ1-2	TGTGCCAGCAACTTGGACCGCACAGGGTCCAGGCTTTGGGGCTACACCTTC	CASNLDRTGSRLWGYTF
TRBV19	NA	NA	TRBJ1-2	TGTGCCAGTAGTCGTCAGGGCGGTGATGGCTACACCTTC	CASSRQGGDGYTF
TRBV10-3	NA	NA	TRBJ1-1	TGTGCCATCAGTGAGTCTTCTCCCCCTGAAGCTTTCTTT	CAISESSPPEAFF
TRBV6-6	NA	TRBD1	TRBJ2-5	TGTGCCATCACGGCCCGGGACAGGGCCCAAGAGACCCAGTACTTC	CAITARDRAQETQYF
TRBV14	NA	TRBD2	TRBJ2-5	TGTGCCAGCAGCCAAGTCCAGCGGGGGCCCCAAGAGACCCAGTACTTC	CASSQVQRGPQETQYF
TRBV11-2	few	NA	TRBJ2-1	TGTGCCAGCAGCCGGGACTCCGGCACTAGTCCTTACAATGAGCAGTTCTTC	CASSRDSGTSPYNEQFF
TRBV5-1	few	TRBD1	TRBJ2-7	TGCGCCAGCAGGCCCGGGACAGGGGGCAGCGAGCAGTACTTC	CASRPGTGGSEQYF
TRBV9	NA	NA	TRBJ2-7	TGTGCCAGCAGCGTCGGGGTGGACTCCTACGAGCAGTACTTC	CASSVGVDSYEQYF
TRBV7-2	NA	TRBD1	TRBJ1-2	TGTGCCAGCAGCCTTTGGACAGGGGGCTATGGCTACACCTTC	CASSLWTGGYGYTF
TRBV28	NA	TRBD2	TRBJ2-3	TGTGCCAGCAGTTGGGGACTAGCAACTTTCACAGATACGCAGTATTTT	CASSWGLATFTDTQYF
TRBV9	NA	TRBD2	TRBJ2-5	TGTGCCAGCAGCACAGGGACTAGCGGGGGGGCCTGGGAGACCCAGTACTTC	CASSTGTSGGAWETQYF
TRBV27	NA	TRBD1	TRBJ1-5	TGTGCCAGCAGTTGGGACAGCCGGGGTACTCAGCCCCAGCATTTT	CASSWDSRGTQPQHF
TRBV4-1	NA	NA	TRBJ2-2	TGCGCCAGCAGCCAGTTTCTATCCAACACCGGGGAGCTGTTTTTT	CASSQFLSNTGELFF
TRBV10-3	NA	NA	TRBJ1-1	TGTGCCATCAGTGAGCAGGGGATGAACACTGAAGCTTTCTTT	CAISEQGMNTEAFF
TRBV7-2	few	NA	TRBJ1-1	TGTGCCAGCAGCTTTATCGGGAACACTGAAGCTTTCTTT	CASSFIGNTEAFF
TRBV29-1	NA	TRBD2	TRBJ2-7	TGCAGCGCCGGGGGGGGATCCTACGAGCAGTACTTC	CSAGGGSYEQYF
TRBV5-1	NA	NA	TRBJ2-7	TGCGCCAGCAGCCATCGACAGGATCAGCCGTCTTACGAGCAGTACTTC	CASSHRQDQPSYEQYF
TRBV5-1	NA	TRBD1	TRBJ2-5	TGCGCCAGCAGCGGGATGACAGGGCGCGAAGAGACCCAGTACTTC	CASSGMTGREETQYF
TRBV6-2/TRBV6-3	NA	NA	TRBJ1-5	TGTGCCAGCAGTTACTCGGCCGGCAATCAGCCCCAGCATTTT	CASSYSAGNQPQHF
TRBV25-1	NA	TRBD1	TRBJ1-1	TGTGCCAGCAGTGAATTGACAGGGCTGAACACTGAAGCTTTCTTT	CASSELTGLNTEAFF